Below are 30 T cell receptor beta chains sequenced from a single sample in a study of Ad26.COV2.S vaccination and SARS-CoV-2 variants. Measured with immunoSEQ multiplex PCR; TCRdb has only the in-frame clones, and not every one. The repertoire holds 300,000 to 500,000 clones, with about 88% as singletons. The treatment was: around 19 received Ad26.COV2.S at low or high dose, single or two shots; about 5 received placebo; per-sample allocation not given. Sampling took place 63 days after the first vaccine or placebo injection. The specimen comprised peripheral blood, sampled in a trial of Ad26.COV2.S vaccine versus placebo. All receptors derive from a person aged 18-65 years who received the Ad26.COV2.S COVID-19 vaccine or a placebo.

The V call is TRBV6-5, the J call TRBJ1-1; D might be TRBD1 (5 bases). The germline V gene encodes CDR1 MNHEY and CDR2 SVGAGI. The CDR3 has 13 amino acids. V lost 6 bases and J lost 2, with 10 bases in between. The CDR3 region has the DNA TGTGCCAGCAGAGAGCAGGGAAACACTGAAGCTTTCTTT. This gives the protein CASREQGNTEAFF.

Here the CDR3 reads CASSVGLWGYGYTF. CDR3 coding DNA: TGTGCCAGCAGCGTGGGACTCTGGGGCTATGGCTACACCTTC. This sequence joins TRBV9 and TRBJ1-2, with a possible D match to TRBD1 (5 bases). Trimming stripped 2 bases from V and 4 bases from J, with 12 bases between. The length of the CDR3 is 14 residues. Germline loops: CDR1 SGDLS, CDR2 YYNGEE.

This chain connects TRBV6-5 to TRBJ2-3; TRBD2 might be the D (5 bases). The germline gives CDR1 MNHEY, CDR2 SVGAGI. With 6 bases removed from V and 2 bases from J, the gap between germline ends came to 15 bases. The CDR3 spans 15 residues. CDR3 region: CASRDPGIPTDTQYF. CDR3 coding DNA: TGTGCCAGCAGGGACCCCGGGATCCCCACAGATACGCAGTATTTT.

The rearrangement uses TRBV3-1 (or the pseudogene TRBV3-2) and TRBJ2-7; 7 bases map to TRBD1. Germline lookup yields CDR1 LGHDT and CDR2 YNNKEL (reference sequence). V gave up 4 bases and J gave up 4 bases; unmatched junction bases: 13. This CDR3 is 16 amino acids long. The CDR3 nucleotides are TGTGCCAGCAGCCCCCGGACAGGCCCGGACACATACGAGCAGTACTTC. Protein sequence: CASSPRTGPDTYEQYF.

The CDR3 loop is CASSRGLAGGGNEQFF. As DNA, the CDR3 is TGTGCCAGCAGCCGCGGACTAGCGGGGGGAGGCAATGAGCAGTTCTTC. The chain recombines TRBV13 with TRBJ2-1; 14 positions match TRBD2. The germline gives CDR1 PRHDT, CDR2 FYEKMQ (reference sequence). The CDR3 runs 16 residues. V shed 5 bases, J shed 6 bases, and the junction held 6 bases outside the gene matches.

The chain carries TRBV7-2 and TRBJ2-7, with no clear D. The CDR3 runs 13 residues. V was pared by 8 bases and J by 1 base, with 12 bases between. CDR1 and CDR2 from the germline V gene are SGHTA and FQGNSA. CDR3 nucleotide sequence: TGTGCCAGCTTGGACGGATTGTCCTACGAGCAGTACTTC. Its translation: CASLDGLSYEQYF. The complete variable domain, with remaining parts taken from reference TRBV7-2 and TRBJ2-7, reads GAGVSQSPSNKVTEKGKDVELRCDPISGHTALYWYRQSLGQGLEFLIYFQGNSAPDKSGLPSDRFSAERTGGSVSTLTIQRTQQEDSAVYLCASLDGLSYEQYFGPGTRLTVT.

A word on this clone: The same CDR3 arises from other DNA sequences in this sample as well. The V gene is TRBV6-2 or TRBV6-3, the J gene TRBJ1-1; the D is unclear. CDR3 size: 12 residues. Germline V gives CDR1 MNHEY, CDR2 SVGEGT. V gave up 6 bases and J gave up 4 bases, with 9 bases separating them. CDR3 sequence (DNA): TGTGCCAGCAGCCCTCTGGGCACTGAAGCTTTCTTT. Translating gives CASSPLGTEAFF.

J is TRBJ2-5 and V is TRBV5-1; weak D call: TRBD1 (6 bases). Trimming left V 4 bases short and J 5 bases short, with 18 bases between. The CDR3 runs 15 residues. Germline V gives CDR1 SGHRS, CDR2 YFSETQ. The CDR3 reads CASSLQPGQGETQYF. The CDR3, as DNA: TGCGCCAGCAGCCTCCAACCGGGACAAGGGGAGACCCAGTACTTC.

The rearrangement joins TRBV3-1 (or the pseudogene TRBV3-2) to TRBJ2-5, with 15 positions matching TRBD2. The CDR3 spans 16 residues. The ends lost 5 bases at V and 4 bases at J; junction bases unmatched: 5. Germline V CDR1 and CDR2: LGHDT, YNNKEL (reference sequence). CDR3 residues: CASSKWTSGGAETQYF. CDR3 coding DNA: TGTGCCAGCAGCAAATGGACTAGCGGGGGGGCAGAGACCCAGTACTTC.

The CDR3, as DNA: TGTGCCATCAGTGGGGCAGGGTCCAACTATGGCTACACCTTC. Amino acid sequence: CAISGAGSNYGYTF. This rearrangement joins TRBV10-3 to TRBJ1-2, with D possibly matching TRBD1 (5 bases). This CDR3 contains 14 residues. Germline V CDR1 and CDR2: ENHRY, SYGVKD. Trimming stripped 4 bases from V and 2 bases from J, with 11 bases between.

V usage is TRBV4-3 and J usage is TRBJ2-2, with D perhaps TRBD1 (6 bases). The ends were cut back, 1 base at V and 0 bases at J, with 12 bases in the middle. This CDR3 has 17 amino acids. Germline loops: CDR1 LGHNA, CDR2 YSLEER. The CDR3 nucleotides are TGCGCCAGCAGCCAAGCCGGGACACCCGCGAACACCGGGGAGCTGTTTTTT. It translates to CASSQAGTPANTGELFF.

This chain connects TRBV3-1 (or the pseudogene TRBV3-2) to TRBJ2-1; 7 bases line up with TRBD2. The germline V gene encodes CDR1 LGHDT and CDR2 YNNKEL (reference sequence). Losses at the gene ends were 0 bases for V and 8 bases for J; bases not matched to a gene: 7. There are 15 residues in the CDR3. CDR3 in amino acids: CASSQELRGGDEQFF. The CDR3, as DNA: TGTGCCAGCAGCCAAGAACTACGGGGAGGGGATGAGCAGTTCTTC.

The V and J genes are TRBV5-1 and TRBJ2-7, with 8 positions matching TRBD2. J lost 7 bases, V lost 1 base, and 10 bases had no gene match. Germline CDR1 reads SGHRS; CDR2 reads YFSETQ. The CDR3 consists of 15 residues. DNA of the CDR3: TGCGCCAGCAGCTTGACCTGGCGGGGGGAGTATGAGCAGTACTTC. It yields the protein CASSLTWRGEYEQYF.

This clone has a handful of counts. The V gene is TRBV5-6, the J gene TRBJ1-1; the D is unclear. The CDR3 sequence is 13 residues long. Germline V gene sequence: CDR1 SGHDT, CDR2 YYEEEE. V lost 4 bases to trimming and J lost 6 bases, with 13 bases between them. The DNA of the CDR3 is TGTGCCAGCAGCACGTTGGGGAGGCCTGAAGCTTTCTTT. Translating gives CASSTLGRPEAFF.

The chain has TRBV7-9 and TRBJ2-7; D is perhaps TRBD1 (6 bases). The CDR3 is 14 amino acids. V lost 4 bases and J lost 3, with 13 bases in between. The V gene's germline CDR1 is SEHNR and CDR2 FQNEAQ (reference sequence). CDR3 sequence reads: CASSSRDNYYEQYF. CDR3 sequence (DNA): TGTGCCAGCAGCTCCCGGGACAACTACTACGAGCAGTACTTC.

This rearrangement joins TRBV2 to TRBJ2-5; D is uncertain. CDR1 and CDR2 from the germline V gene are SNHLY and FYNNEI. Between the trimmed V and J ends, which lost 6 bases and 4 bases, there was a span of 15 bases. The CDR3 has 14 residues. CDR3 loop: CASRQNGVRETQYF. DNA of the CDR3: TGTGCCAGCAGACAGAACGGTGTCAGAGAGACCCAGTACTTC.

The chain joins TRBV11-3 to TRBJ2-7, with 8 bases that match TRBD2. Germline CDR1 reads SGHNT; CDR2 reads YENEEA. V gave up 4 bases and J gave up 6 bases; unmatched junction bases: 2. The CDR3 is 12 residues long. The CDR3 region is CASSSRGGEQYF. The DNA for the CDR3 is TGTGCCAGCAGCTCCCGGGGGGGCGAGCAGTACTTC.

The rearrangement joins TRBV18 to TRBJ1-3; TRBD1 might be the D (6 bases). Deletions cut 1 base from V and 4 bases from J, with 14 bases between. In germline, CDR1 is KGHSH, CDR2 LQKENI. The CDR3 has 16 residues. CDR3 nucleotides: TGTGCCAGCTCACCACAGGACAGTACGGGAGGAAACACCATATATTTT. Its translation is CASSPQDSTGGNTIYF.

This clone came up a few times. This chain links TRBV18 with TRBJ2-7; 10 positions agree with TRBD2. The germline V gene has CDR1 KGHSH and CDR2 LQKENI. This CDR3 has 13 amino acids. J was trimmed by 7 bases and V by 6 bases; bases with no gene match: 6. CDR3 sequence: CASSTSGWEEQYF. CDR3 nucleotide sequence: TGTGCCAGCTCGACTAGCGGGTGGGAGGAGCAGTACTTC.

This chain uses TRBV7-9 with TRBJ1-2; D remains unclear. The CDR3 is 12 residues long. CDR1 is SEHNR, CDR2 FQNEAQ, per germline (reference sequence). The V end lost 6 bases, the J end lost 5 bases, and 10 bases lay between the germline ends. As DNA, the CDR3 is TGTGCCAGCAGGTTCGGGGTTTATGGCTACACCTTC. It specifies CASRFGVYGYTF.

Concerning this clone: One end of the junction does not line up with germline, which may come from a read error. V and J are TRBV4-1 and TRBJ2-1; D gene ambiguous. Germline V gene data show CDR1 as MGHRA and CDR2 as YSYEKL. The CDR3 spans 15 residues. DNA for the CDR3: TGCGCCAGCAGCCAGATACCGGGCTCTGGGTCCCCTCCCCTCTTC. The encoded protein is CASSQIPGSGSPPLF.

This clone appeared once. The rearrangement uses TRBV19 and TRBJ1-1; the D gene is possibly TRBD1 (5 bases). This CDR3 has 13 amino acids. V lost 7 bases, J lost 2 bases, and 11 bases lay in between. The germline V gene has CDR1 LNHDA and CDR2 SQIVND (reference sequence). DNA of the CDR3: TGTGCCAGTACTATGACAGACAACACTGAAGCTTTCTTT. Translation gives CASTMTDNTEAFF.

The CDR3 sequence: CASSQPGDEQFF. The DNA of the CDR3 is TGTGCCAGCAGCCAACCTGGGGATGAGCAGTTCTTC. The chain couples TRBV3-1 (or the pseudogene TRBV3-2) to TRBJ2-1; D gene unclear. V was pared by 2 bases and J by 8 bases, with 7 bases between. CDR1 is LGHDT and CDR2 is YNNKEL in the germline V gene (reference sequence). The CDR3 extends over 12 amino acids.

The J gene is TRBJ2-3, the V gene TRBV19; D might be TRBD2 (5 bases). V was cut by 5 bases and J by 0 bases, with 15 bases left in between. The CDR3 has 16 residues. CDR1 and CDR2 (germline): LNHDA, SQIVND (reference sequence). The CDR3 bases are TGTGCCAGTAGTGCCGGACTGTTCGCTAGCACAGATACGCAGTATTTT. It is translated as CASSAGLFASTDTQYF.

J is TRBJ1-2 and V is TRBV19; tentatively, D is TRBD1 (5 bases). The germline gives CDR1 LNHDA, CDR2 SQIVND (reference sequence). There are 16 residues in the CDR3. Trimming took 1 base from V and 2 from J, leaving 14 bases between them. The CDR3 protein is CASSIVPGPGNYGYTF. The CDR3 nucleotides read TGTGCCAGTAGTATAGTTCCAGGGCCTGGGAACTATGGCTACACCTTC.

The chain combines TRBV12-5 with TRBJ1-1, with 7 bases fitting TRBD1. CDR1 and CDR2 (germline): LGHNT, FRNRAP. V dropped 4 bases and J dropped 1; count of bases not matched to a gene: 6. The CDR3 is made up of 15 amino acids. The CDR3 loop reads CASGSTGAGNTEAFF. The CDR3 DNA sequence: TGTGCTAGTGGTTCCACAGGGGCGGGGAACACTGAAGCTTTCTTT. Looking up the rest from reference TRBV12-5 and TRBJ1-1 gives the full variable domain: DARVTQTPRHKVTEMGQEVTMRCQPILGHNTVFWYRQTMMQGLELLAYFRNRAPLDDSGMPKDRFSAEMPDATLATLKIQPSEPRDSAVYFCASGSTGAGNTEAFFGQGTRLTVV.

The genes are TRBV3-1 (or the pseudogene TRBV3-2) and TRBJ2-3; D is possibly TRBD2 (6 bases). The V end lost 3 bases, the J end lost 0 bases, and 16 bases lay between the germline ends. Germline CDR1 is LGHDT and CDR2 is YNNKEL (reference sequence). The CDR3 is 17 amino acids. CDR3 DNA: TGTGCCAGCAGCCAGTATCCGGGAGCGGAGAGCACAGATACGCAGTATTTT. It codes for CASSQYPGAESTDTQYF.

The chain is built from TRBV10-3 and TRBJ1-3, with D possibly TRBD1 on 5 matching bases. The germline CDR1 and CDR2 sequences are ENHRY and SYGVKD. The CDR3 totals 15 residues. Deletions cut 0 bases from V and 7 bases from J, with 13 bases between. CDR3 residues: CAISESSIGGNTIYF. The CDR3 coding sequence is TGTGCCATCAGTGAGTCAAGTATCGGGGGGAACACCATATATTTT.

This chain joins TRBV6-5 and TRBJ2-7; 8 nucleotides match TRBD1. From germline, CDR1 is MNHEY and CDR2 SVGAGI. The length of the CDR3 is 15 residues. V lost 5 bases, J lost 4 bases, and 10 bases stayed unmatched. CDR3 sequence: CASSPRDRREYEQYF. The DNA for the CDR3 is TGTGCCAGCAGTCCGAGGGACAGGAGGGAGTACGAGCAGTACTTC.

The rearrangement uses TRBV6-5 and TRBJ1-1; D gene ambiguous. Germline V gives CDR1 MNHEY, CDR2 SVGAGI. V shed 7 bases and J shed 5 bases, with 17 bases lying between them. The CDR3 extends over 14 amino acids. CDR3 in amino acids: CASTSTAGGTEAFF. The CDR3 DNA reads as TGTGCCAGCACCTCGACGGCGGGAGGGACTGAAGCTTTCTTT.